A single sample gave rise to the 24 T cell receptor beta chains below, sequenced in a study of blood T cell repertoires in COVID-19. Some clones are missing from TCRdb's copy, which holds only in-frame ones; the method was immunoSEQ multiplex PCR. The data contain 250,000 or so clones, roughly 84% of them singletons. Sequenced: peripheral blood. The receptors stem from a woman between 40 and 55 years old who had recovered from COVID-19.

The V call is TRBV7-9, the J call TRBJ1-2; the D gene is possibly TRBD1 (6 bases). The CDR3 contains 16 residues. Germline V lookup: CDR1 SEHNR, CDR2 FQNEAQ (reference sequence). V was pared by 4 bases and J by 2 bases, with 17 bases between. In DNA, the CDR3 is TGTGCCAGCAGCTGGGGAGGGGGGGAGAGGAACTATGGCTACACCTTC. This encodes CASSWGGGERNYGYTF. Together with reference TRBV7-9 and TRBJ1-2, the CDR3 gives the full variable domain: DTGVSQNPRHKITKRGQNVTFRCDPISEHNRLYWYRQTLGQGPEFLTYFQNEAQLEKSRLLSDRFSAERPKGSFSTLEIQRTEQGDSAMYLCASSWGGGERNYGYTFGSGTRLTVV.

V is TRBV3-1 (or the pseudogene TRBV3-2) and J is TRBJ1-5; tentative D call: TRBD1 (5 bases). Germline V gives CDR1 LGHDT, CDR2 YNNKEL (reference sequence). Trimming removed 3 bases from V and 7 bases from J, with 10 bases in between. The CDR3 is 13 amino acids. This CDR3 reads CASSHGQGQPQHF. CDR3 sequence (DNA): TGTGCCAGCAGCCATGGCCAGGGCCAGCCCCAGCATTTT.

The CDR3 loop is CSVGPPSGGTDTQYF. CDR3 DNA sequence: TGCAGCGTTGGGCCCCCTAGCGGGGGCACAGATACGCAGTATTTT. J is TRBJ2-3 and V is TRBV29-1; 9 nucleotides line up with TRBD2. V shed 4 bases, J shed 1 base, and the junction held 6 bases outside the gene matches. The CDR3 loop spans 15 amino acids. The germline CDR1 and CDR2 sequences are SQVTM and ANQGSEA.

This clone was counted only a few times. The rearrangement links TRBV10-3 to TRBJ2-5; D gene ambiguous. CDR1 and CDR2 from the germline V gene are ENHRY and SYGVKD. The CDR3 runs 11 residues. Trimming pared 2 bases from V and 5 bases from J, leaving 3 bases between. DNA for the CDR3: TGTGCCATCAGTGAGCAGGAGACCCAGTACTTC. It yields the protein CAISEQETQYF.

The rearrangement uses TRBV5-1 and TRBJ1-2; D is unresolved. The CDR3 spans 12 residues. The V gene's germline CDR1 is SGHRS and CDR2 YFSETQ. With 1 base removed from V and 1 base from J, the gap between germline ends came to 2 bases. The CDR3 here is CASSLRNYGYTF. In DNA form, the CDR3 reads TGCGCCAGCAGCTTGCGTAACTATGGCTACACCTTC.

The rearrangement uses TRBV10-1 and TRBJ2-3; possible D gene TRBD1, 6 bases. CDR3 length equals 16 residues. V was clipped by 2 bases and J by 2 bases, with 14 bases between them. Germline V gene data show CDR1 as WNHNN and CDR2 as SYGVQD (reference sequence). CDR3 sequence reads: CASSEDRKTFTDTQYF. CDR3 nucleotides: TGCGCCAGCAGTGAGGACAGGAAAACTTTCACAGATACGCAGTATTTT.

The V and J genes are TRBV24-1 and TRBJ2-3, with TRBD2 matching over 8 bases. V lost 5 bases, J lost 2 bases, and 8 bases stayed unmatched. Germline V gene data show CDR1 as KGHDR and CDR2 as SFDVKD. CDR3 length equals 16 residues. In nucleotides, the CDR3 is TGTGCCACCAGTGGGTTGAGCGGGGGTCCCACAGATACGCAGTATTTT. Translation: CATSGLSGGPTDTQYF.

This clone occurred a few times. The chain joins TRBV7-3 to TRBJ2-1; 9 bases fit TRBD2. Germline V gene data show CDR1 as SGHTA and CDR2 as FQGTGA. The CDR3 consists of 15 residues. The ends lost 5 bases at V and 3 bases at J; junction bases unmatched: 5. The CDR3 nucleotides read TGTGCCAGCAGCGCAGCGGGGGGTCTCTACAATGAGCAGTTCTTC. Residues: CASSAAGGLYNEQFF.

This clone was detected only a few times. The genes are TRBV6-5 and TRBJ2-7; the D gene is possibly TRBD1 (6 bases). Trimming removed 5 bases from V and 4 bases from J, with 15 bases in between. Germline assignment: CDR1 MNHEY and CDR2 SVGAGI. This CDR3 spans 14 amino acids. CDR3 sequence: CASSRPGHLYEQYF. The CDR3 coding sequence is TGTGCCAGCAGTCGCCCGGGACACCTATACGAGCAGTACTTC.

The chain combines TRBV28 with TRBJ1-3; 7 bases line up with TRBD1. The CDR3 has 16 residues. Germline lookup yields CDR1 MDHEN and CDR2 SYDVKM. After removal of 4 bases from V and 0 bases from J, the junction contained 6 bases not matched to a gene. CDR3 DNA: TGTGCCAGCAGTTCGTACAGACAGGGCTCTGGAAACACCATATATTTT. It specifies CASSSYRQGSGNTIYF.

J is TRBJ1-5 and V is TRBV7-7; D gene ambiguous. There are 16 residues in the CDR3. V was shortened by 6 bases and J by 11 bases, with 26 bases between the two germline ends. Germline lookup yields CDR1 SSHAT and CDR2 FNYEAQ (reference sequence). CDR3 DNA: TGTGCCAGCAGGACTTCAACGACTACCTCTTGCGTGGCCCAGCATTTT. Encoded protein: CASRTSTTTSCVAQHF.

CDR3 residues: CAIKGTSGSTDTQYF. For the CDR3, the DNA is TGTGCCATCAAGGGGACTAGCGGGAGCACAGATACGCAGTATTTT. This chain connects TRBV10-3 to TRBJ2-3; the match to TRBD2 covers 12 bases. Germline loops: CDR1 ENHRY, CDR2 SYGVKD. The length of the CDR3 is 15 residues. Trimming removed 7 bases from V and 0 bases from J; junction bases left unmatched: 2.

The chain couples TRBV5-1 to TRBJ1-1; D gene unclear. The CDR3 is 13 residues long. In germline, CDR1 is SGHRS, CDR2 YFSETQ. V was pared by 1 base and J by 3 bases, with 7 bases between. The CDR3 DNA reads TGCGCCAGCAGCTTGTCCGGGGACACTGAAGCTTTCTTT. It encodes CASSLSGDTEAFF.

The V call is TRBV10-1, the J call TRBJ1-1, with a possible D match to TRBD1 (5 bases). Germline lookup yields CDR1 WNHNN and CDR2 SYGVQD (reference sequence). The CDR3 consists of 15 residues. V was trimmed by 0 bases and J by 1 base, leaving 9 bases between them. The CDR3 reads CASSESGVGNTEAFF. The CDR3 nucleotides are TGCGCCAGCAGTGAGTCAGGGGTTGGGAACACTGAAGCTTTCTTT.

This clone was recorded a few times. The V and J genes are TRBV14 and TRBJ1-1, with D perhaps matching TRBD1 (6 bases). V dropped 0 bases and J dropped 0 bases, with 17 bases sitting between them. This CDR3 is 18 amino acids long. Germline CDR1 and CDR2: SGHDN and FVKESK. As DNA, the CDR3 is TGTGCCAGCAGCCAAGATCGGTCAGGGGATAGGATGAACACTGAAGCTTTCTTT. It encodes CASSQDRSGDRMNTEAFF.

The chain's CDR3 is CASSHLTGTPGTSGGQRRTGELFF. CDR3 sequence (DNA): TGTGCCAGCAGCCACTTAACCGGGACACCCGGGACTAGCGGGGGCCAAAGACGGACCGGGGAGCTGTTTTTT. The chain links TRBV4-2 to TRBJ2-2; 14 positions agree with TRBD2. Germline V gene data show CDR1 as LGHNA and CDR2 as YNFKEQ. There are 24 residues in the CDR3. With V trimmed by 3 bases and J by 5 bases, 26 bases remained unmatched.

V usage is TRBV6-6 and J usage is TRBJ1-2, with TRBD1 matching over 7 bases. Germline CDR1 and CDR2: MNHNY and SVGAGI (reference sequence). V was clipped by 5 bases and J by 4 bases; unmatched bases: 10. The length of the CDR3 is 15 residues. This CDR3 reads CASSKTGTPTYGYTF. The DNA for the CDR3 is TGTGCCAGCAGTAAGACAGGGACGCCTACCTATGGCTACACCTTC.

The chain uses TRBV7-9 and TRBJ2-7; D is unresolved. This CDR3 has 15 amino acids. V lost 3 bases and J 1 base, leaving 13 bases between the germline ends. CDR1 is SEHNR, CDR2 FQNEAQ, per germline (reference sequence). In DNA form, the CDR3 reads TGTGCCAGCAGCTTTGATGGCGCAGGATCCTACGAGCAGTACTTC. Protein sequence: CASSFDGAGSYEQYF.

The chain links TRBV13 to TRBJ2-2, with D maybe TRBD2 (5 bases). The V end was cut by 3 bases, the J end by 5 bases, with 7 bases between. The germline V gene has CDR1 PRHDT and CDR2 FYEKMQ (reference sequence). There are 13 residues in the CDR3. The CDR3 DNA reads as TGTGCCAGCAGCTTGGAGGATACCGGGGAGCTGTTTTTT. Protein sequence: CASSLEDTGELFF.

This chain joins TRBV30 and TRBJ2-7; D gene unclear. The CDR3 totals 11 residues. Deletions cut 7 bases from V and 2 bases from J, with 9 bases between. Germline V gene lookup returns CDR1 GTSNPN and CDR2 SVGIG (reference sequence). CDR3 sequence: CASSSTYEQYF. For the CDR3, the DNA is TGTGCCTCCTCCTCTACCTACGAGCAGTACTTC. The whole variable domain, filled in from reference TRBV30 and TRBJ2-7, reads SQTIHQWPATLVQPVGSPLSLECTVEGTSNPNLYWYRQAAGRGLQLLFYSVGIGQISSEVPQNLSASRPQDRQFILSSKKLLLSDSGFYLCASSSTYEQYFGPGTRLTVT.

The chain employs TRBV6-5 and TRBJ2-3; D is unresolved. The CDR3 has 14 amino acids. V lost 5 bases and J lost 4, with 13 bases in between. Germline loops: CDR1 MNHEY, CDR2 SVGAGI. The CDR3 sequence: CASSISPTADTQYF. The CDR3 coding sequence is TGTGCCAGCAGTATCTCCCCAACGGCAGATACGCAGTATTTT.

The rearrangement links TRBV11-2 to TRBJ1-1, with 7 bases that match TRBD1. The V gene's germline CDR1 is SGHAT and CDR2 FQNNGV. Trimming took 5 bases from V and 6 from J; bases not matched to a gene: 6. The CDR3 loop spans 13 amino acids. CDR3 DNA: TGTGCCAGCAGCGCCTACAGGGGTCCTGAAGCTTTCTTT. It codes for CASSAYRGPEAFF.

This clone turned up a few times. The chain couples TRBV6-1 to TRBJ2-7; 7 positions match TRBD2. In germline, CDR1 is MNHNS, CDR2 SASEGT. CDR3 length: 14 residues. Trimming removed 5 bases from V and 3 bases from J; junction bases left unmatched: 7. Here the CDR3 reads CASSTGGYVYEQYF. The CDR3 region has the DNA TGTGCCAGCAGTACCGGGGGGTACGTCTACGAGCAGTACTTC.

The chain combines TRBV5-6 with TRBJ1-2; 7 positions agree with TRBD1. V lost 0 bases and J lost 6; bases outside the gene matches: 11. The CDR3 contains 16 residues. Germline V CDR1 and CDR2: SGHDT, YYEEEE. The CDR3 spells CASSLGARQGENGYTF. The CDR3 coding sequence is TGTGCCAGCAGCTTGGGAGCCCGACAGGGCGAAAATGGCTACACCTTC.